This T cell receptor (beta chain) was sequenced during a study of human T cells and chemical hapten exposure. A single record per CDR3 protein comes from TCRdb applying MiXCR to the RACE reads. This sample has roughly 120,000 distinct CDR3 sequences, with around 10% found just once. This clonotype was counted a few times. Germline CDR1 is SQVTM and CDR2 is ANQGSEA. Trimming stripped 3 bases from V and 1 base from J, with 9 bases between. The CDR3 has 13 residues. Stated time point: patch test 1, 2 weeks after DPC sensitization. Treatment given: therapeutic diphenylcyclopropenone sensitization with weekly scalp DPC. At every patch-test visit, blood was drawn before the patch test was applied.

The genes are TRBV29-1 and TRBJ1-1; D may be TRBD1 (6 bases). Source: whole blood, taken in connection with sensitization to the hapten diphenylcyclopropenone (DPC). The receptor was isolated from a woman in her 50s with alopecia areata. Some clones in this sample may be carry-over from other donors' samples. CDR3 sequence (DNA): TGCAGCGTTGACAAGGGGGGGAACACTGAAGCTTTCTTT. Protein sequence: CSVDKGGNTEAFF. The full variable domain, with the rest looked up from reference TRBV29-1 and TRBJ1-1, is SAVISQKPSRDICQRGTSLTIQCQVDSQVTMMFWYRQQPGQSLTLIATANQGSEATYESGFVIDKFPISRPNLTFSTLTVSNMSPEDSSIYLCSVDKGGNTEAFFGQGTRLTVV.